The 21 T cell receptor beta chains below come from one sample, sequenced in a study of human T cells and chemical hapten exposure. The sample's time point: pre-sensitization, week 0. Treatment indicated: therapeutic diphenylcyclopropenone sensitization with weekly scalp DPC. TCRdb re-called the RACE reads through MiXCR, storing one row per CDR3 protein. Here the sample spans about 120,000 distinct CDR3 sequences, about 13% being singletons. Material: whole blood, obtained in connection with sensitization to the hapten diphenylcyclopropenone (DPC). These receptor sequences come from a woman between 18 and 30 years old with alopecia areata. Some clones in this sample may be carry-over from other donors' samples.

This clonotype turned up a few times. The chain is built from TRBV12-3 or TRBV12-4 and TRBJ1-1; perhaps TRBD1 as D (5 bases). The V and J ends lost 3 bases and 11 bases respectively, with 16 bases between them. The CDR3 length is 13 residues. The CDR3 bases are TGTGCCAGCAGTTTTGGGGCCAGACCGTCGGCTTTCTTT. Residues: CASSFGARPSAFF.

This clonotype was observed at least ten times. The chain uses TRBV27 and TRBJ1-5; no firm D call. Germline loops: CDR1 MNHEY, CDR2 SMNVEV (reference sequence). The CDR3 totals 14 residues. The ends were cut back, 0 bases at V and 7 bases at J, with 10 bases in the middle. Written as DNA, the CDR3 is TGTGCCAGCAGTTTATCAGGTCTAGGACAGCCCCAGCATTTT. The encoded protein is CASSLSGLGQPQHF.

This clonotype has just a few counts. The rearrangement uses TRBV5-4 and TRBJ1-3, with a tentative D call TRBD1 (6 bases). CDR1 is SGHNT and CDR2 is YYREEE in the germline V gene (reference sequence). V lost 0 bases and J 4 bases, leaving 8 bases between the germline ends. This CDR3 region has 14 residues. CDR3 residues: CASSLDREGNTIYF. The CDR3 DNA sequence: TGTGCCAGCAGCTTGGACAGGGAGGGAAACACCATATATTTT.

The gene calls are TRBV18 and TRBJ2-5; D is undetermined. V dropped 2 bases and J dropped 1 base, with 14 bases sitting between them. Germline V gene data show CDR1 as KGHSH and CDR2 as LQKENI. This CDR3 has 16 amino acids. The CDR3 reads CASSPFMADRQETQYF. CDR3 in DNA: TGTGCCAGCTCACCATTCATGGCGGACCGCCAAGAGACCCAGTACTTC.

This clonotype was seen a handful of times. This chain uses TRBV20-1 with TRBJ2-2; TRBD1 matches 7 bases. The J segment lost 6 bases and the V segment lost 0 bases, leaving 7 bases of the junction unmatched. The CDR3 has 15 amino acids. Per the germline V gene, CDR1 is DFQATT and CDR2 is SNEGSKA (reference sequence). The CDR3 sequence: CSARDRTTGPGELFF. The CDR3 bases are TGCAGTGCTAGAGATAGGACGACAGGGCCCGGGGAGCTGTTTTTT.

This clonotype was seen ten or more times. The chain joins TRBV5-1 to TRBJ2-7, with 10 bases that match TRBD1. CDR1 is SGHRS and CDR2 is YFSETQ in the germline V gene. Losses at the gene ends were 7 bases for V and 1 base for J; bases not matched to a gene: 8. This CDR3 comprises 15 residues. The CDR3 loop reads CASGSDRGFSYEQYF. The CDR3 nucleotides are TGCGCCAGCGGGTCGGACAGGGGGTTTTCCTACGAGCAGTACTTC.

Remarks on this clonotype: A much larger clone sits a single nucleotide away, making a read error possible. The chain couples TRBV6-1 to TRBJ2-1, with 9 bases identical to TRBD1. CDR1 is MNHNS and CDR2 is SASEGT in the germline V gene. The CDR3 totals 15 residues. DNA of the CDR3: TGTGCCAGCAGTGGGGGACAGGGAAGGCGCAATAAGCAGTTCTTC. Protein: CASSGGQGRRNKQFF.

V gene TRBV10-3 combines with J gene TRBJ2-3, with D tentatively TRBD1 (6 bases). V was cut by 6 bases and J by 4 bases, with 11 bases left in between. Germline CDR1 ENHRY, CDR2 SYGVKD. The CDR3 has 13 residues. CDR3 sequence: CAISTGSADTQYF. The DNA of the CDR3 is TGTGCCATCAGCACAGGGTCGGCAGATACGCAGTATTTT.

This clonotype occurred many times. The chain employs TRBV7-9 and TRBJ1-1; possible D gene TRBD1, 6 bases. This CDR3 is built from 16 residues. V gave up 5 bases and J gave up 0 bases, with 16 bases separating them. CDR1 is SEHNR and CDR2 is FQNEAQ in the germline V gene (reference sequence). CDR3 protein: CASSPRGGTLNTEAFF. CDR3 sequence (DNA): TGTGCCAGCAGCCCCCGTGGAGGGACATTGAACACTGAAGCTTTCTTT. Drawing the rest from reference TRBV7-9 and TRBJ1-1, the complete variable domain is DTGVSQNPRHKITKRGQNVTFRCDPISEHNRLYWYRQTLGQGPEFLTYFQNEAQLEKSRLLSDRFSAERPKGSFSTLEIQRTEQGDSAMYLCASSPRGGTLNTEAFFGQGTRLTVV.

This clonotype was recorded many times. The chain is built from TRBV4-1 and TRBJ1-4, with a tentative D call TRBD1 (5 bases). There are 16 residues in the CDR3. Germline V CDR1 and CDR2: MGHRA, YSYEKL. V lost 0 bases to trimming and J lost 4 bases, with 12 bases between them. For the CDR3, the DNA is TGCGCCAGCAGCCAAGAAACAGGACACCTTAATGAAAAACTGTTTTTT. This translates into CASSQETGHLNEKLFF.

This clonotype was observed a handful of times. The chain employs TRBV5-5 and TRBJ1-4; no reliable D call. The CDR3 loop spans 17 amino acids. Germline CDR1 and CDR2: SGHKS and YYEKEE (reference sequence). Trimming pared 0 bases from V and 0 bases from J, leaving 12 bases between. Written as DNA, the CDR3 is TGTGCCAGCAGCTTGGTGATTGTAGGTTCAACTAATGAAAAACTGTTTTTT. Its protein product is CASSLVIVGSTNEKLFF.

The V and J genes are TRBV5-6 and TRBJ2-2; the D call may be TRBD1 or TRBD2 (5 bases each). Trimming shortened V by 2 bases and J by 4 bases, and 18 bases separated the two germline ends. Looked up from germline, CDR1 is SGHDT and CDR2 is YYEEEE. CDR3 length: 17 residues. The CDR3 DNA reads as TGTGCCAGCAGCTTTGATCTCCTCGGGACCCTCACCGGGGAGCTGTTTTTT. It yields the protein CASSFDLLGTLTGELFF.

The chain couples TRBV9 to TRBJ1-1; 9 positions match TRBD1. The CDR3 consists of 18 residues. Germline loops: CDR1 SGDLS, CDR2 YYNGEE. J lost 0 bases, V lost 3 bases, and 12 bases had no gene match. The CDR3 reads CASSEPGGTGRLNTEAFF. CDR3 nucleotides: TGTGCCAGCAGCGAACCCGGCGGGACAGGGAGATTGAACACTGAAGCTTTCTTT.

The CDR3 DNA is TGTGCCAGCTCACCAAACCTGGACACTGAAGCTTTCTTT. It specifies CASSPNLDTEAFF. V usage is TRBV18 and J usage is TRBJ1-1; D is uncertain. The V end lost 2 bases, the J end lost 3 bases, and 7 bases lay between the germline ends. This CDR3 is built from 13 residues. CDR1 is KGHSH and CDR2 is LQKENI in the germline V gene.

In this sample, this clonotype turned up many times. The CDR3 coding sequence is TGTGCCTGGAGTGTGCAGAACGAGCAGTACTTC. It specifies CAWSVQNEQYF. The V gene is TRBV30, the J gene TRBJ2-7; D uncertain. Germline V gene sequence: CDR1 GTSNPN, CDR2 SVGIG (reference sequence). The V end was cut by 0 bases, the J end by 5 bases, with 5 bases between. CDR3 size: 11 residues.

This clonotype showed up just a few times. This chain uses TRBV27 with TRBJ2-5, with 7 bases that match TRBD1. The CDR3 loop spans 17 amino acids. Germline trimming cut 6 bases from V and 2 bases from J; bases unmatched to any gene: 15. The germline gives CDR1 MNHEY, CDR2 SMNVEV (reference sequence). CDR3 sequence reads: CASSDTKLGTDQETQYF. The CDR3 bases are TGTGCCAGCAGCGATACAAAACTTGGGACAGATCAAGAGACCCAGTACTTC.

There are many counts of this clonotype. V usage is TRBV5-4 and J usage is TRBJ2-3, with 12 bases aligning to TRBD2. The CDR3 is made up of 16 amino acids. Germline assignment: CDR1 SGHNT and CDR2 YYREEE (reference sequence). Trimming cost V 4 bases and J 4 bases; bases outside gene matches: 7. The CDR3 DNA reads as TGTGCCAGCAGCCAGCCTAGCGGGGGGGCAGCAGATACGCAGTATTTT. The encoded protein is CASSQPSGGAADTQYF.

The sample holds many counts of this clonotype. The chain joins TRBV20-1 to TRBJ1-1; D call uncertain. V dropped 0 bases and J dropped 0 bases, with 8 bases sitting between them. In germline, CDR1 is DFQATT, CDR2 SNEGSKA (reference sequence). This CDR3 contains 14 residues. DNA for the CDR3: TGCAGTGCTAGAGACGCAGTCATGAACACTGAAGCTTTCTTT. Translating gives CSARDAVMNTEAFF.

The genes are TRBV3-1 and TRBJ1-1, with D possibly TRBD1 on 5 matching bases. The germline V and J ends were trimmed by 1 base and 2 bases, with 11 bases remaining between them. This CDR3 spans 15 amino acids. Germline CDR1 is LGHDT and CDR2 is YNNKEL (reference sequence). The CDR3 DNA sequence: TGTGCCAGCAGCCAAGCCGGGACGGCTAACACTGAAGCTTTCTTT. The encoded protein is CASSQAGTANTEAFF. Full variable domain (rest looked up from reference TRBV3-1 and TRBJ1-1): DTAVSQTPKYLVTQMGNDKSIKCEQNLGHDTMYWYKQDSKKFLKIMFSYNNKELIINETVPNRFSPKSPDKAHLNLHINSLELGDSAVYFCASSQAGTANTEAFFGQGTRLTVV.

A few counts support this clonotype. The chain carries TRBV5-1 and TRBJ1-5, with unresolved D. The CDR3 is made up of 13 amino acids. V lost 0 bases and J 8 bases, leaving 9 bases between the germline ends. Per the germline V gene, CDR1 is SGHRS and CDR2 is YFSETQ. The DNA of the CDR3 is TGCGCCAGCAGCTTGGGGGCCGGGGAGCCCCAGCATTTT. Amino acids: CASSLGAGEPQHF.

V usage is TRBV11-2 and J usage is TRBJ2-1; 8 bases are a match to TRBD2. After removal of 5 bases from V and 4 bases from J, the junction contained 16 bases not matched to a gene. CDR1 is SGHAT, CDR2 FQNNGV, per germline. The CDR3 has 18 residues. CDR3 bases: TGTGCCAGCAGCCCCTGGCTGCGGGGGGCCCGCCGATACAATGAGCAGTTCTTC. It encodes CASSPWLRGARRYNEQFF.